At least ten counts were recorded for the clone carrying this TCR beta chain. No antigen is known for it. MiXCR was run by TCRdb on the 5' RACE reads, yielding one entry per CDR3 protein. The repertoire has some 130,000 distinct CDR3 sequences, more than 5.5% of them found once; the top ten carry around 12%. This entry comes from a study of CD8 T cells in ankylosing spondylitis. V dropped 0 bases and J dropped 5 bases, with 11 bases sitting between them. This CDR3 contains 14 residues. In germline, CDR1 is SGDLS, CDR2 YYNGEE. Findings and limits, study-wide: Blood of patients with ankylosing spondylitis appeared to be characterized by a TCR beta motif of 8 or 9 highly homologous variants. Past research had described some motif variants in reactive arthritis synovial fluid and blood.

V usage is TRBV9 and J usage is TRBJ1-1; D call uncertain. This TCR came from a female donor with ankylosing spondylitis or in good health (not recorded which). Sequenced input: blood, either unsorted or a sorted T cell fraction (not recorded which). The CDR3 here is CASSVEASGTEAFF. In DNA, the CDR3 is TGTGCCAGCAGCGTAGAGGCCAGTGGGACTGAAGCTTTCTTT.